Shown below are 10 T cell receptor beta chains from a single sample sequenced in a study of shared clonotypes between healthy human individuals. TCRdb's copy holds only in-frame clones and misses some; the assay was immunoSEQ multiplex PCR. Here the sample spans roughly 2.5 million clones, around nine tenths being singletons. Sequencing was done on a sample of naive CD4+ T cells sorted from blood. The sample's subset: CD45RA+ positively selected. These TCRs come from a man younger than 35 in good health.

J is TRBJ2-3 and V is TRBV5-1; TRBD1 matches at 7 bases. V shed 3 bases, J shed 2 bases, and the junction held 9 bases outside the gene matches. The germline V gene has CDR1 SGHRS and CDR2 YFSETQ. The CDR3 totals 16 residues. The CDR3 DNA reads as TGCGCCAGCAGCTCACAGGGGTTGGGATCCACAGATACGCAGTATTTT. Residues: CASSSQGLGSTDTQYF.

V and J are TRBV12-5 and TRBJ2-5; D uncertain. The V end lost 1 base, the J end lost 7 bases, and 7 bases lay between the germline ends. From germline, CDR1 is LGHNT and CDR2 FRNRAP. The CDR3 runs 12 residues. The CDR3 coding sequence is TGTGCTAGTGGTTTGGATGTGGGGACCCAGTACTTC. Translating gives CASGLDVGTQYF. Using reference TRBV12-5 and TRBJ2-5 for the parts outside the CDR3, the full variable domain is DARVTQTPRHKVTEMGQEVTMRCQPILGHNTVFWYRQTMMQGLELLAYFRNRAPLDDSGMPKDRFSAEMPDATLATLKIQPSEPRDSAVYFCASGLDVGTQYFGPGTRLLVL.

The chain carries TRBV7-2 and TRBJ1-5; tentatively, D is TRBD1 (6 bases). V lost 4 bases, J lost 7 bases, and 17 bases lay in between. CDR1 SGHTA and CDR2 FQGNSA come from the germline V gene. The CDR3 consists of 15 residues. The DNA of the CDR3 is TGTGCCAGCAGCTCTCATCCGGGGGGCTACCAGCCCCAGCATTTT. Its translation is CASSSHPGGYQPQHF.

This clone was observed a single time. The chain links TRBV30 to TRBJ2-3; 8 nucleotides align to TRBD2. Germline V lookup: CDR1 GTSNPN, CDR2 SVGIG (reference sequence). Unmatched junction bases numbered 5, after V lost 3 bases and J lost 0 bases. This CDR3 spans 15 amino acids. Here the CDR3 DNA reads TGTGCCTGGAGGGGTGGCGGGGGGAGCACAGATACGCAGTATTTT. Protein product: CAWRGGGGSTDTQYF.

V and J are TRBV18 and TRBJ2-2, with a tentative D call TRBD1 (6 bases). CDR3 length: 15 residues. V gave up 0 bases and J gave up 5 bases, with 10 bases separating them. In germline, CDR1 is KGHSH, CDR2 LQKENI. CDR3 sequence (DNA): TGTGCCAGCTCACCACCGAACGGACAGACCGGGGAGCTGTTTTTT. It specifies CASSPPNGQTGELFF.

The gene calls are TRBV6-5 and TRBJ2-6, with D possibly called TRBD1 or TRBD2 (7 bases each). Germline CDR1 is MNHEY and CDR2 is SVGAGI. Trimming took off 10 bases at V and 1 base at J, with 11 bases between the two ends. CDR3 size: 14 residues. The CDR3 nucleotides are TGTGCCACCCAGGGGGGGTCTGGGGCCAACGTCCTGACTTTC. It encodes CATQGGSGANVLTF.

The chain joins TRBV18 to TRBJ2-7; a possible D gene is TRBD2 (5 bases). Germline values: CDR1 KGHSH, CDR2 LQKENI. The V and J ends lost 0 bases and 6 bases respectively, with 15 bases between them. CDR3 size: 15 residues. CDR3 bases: TGTGCCAGCTCACCACCGGGGAGTCCCCTCGGCGAGCAGTACTTC. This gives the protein CASSPPGSPLGEQYF. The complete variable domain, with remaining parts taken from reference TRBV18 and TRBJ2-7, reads NAGVMQNPRHLVRRRGQEARLRCSPMKGHSHVYWYRQLPEEGLKFMVYLQKENIIDESGMPKERFSAEFPKEGPSILRIQQVVRGDSAAYFCASSPPGSPLGEQYFGPGTRLTVT.

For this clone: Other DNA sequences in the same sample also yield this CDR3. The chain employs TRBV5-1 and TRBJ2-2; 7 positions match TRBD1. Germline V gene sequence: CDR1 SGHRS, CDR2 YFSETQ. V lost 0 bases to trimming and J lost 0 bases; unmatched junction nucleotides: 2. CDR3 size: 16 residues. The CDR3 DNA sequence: TGCGCCAGCAGCTTGGGGGGGACAGCGAACACCGGGGAGCTGTTTTTT. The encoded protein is CASSLGGTANTGELFF.

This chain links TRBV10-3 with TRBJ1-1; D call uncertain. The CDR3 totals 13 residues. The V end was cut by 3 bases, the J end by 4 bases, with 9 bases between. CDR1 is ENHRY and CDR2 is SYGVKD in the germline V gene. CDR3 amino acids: CAISEKGSTEAFF. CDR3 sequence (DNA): TGTGCCATCAGTGAAAAGGGTTCCACTGAAGCTTTCTTT.

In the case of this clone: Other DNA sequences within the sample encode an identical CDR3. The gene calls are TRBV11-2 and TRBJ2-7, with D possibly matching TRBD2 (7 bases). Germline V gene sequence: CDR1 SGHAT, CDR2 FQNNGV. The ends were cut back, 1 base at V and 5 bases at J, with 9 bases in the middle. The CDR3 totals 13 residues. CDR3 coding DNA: TGTGCCAGCAGCTTAGCGGGGGGCAACGAGCAGTACTTC. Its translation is CASSLAGGNEQYF.